The 2 T cell receptor beta chains presented below share a single source sample, sequenced in a study of naive and memory T cell subsets. Specified treatment: skin biopsy from PPD injection site in Mantoux-positive individual. The library had UMIs added by 3' ligation of an oligonucleotide to TCR cDNA. The SP2 primer and nested alpha and beta constant region primers amplified ligated cDNA in four rounds. TCRdb reprocessed the UMI-ligation and nested PCR reads with MiXCR, giving one entry per CDR3 protein. Of tens of thousands of distinct CDR3 sequences listed, about 6.4% are singletons. The sample was skin, taken from a tuberculin skin test site. The source is an adult in good health.

This clonotype was detected many times. This chain connects TRBV7-9 to TRBJ2-1; possibly TRBD2 for D (5 bases). The CDR3 loop spans 13 amino acids. Trimming removed 1 base from V and 7 bases from J, with 8 bases in between. CDR1 is SEHNR, CDR2 FQNEAQ, per germline (reference sequence). CDR3 bases: TGTGCCAGCAGCTTAGAGTCGGGAAATGAGCAGTTCTTC. Amino acids: CASSLESGNEQFF.

The sample holds many counts of this clonotype. The V and J genes are TRBV4-1 and TRBJ2-1, with 7 bases matching TRBD2. J lost 8 bases, V lost 4 bases, and 8 bases had no gene match. The CDR3 totals 14 residues. Germline assignment: CDR1 MGHRA and CDR2 YSYEKL. The CDR3 DNA sequence: TGCGCCAGCAGCCGTGATCTAGCGGCGGATGAGCAGTTCTTC. Translated, it gives CASSRDLAADEQFF.